Listed below are T cell receptor beta chains from one sample, sequenced in a study of early T cells in non-severe SARS-CoV-2 infection. TCRdb independently ran MiXCR on the 5' RACE reads; one entry per CDR3 protein. The sample holds 66,000 or so distinct CDR3 sequences, less than 15% seen once. The sequencing input was whole blood. All receptors derive from an adult who was a healthcare worker with PCR-confirmed SARS-CoV-2 infection or an uninfected control (not recorded which). Each CDR3 is given with its conserved first and last residue. The D gene is left open where the match is weak. Only part of the rows carry a size: once, few, many, or a class if the clone is expanded.

16,TRBJ2-7,TRBV4-1,few,TRBD1,CASSQGPGGGSYEQYF,TGCGCCAGCAGCCAGGGACCAGGGGGCGGGTCCTACGAGCAGTACTTC
15,TRBJ1-2,TRBV3-1,-,-,CASSQGHGATDGYTF,TGTGCCAGCAGCCAGGGTCACGGGGCGACGGACGGCTACACCTTC
15,TRBJ2-5,TRBV2,few,-,CASILEGTEQETQYF,TGTGCCAGCATCCTAGAGGGCACCGAGCAAGAGACCCAGTACTTC
12,TRBJ1-6,TRBV20-1,-,TRBD1,CSVGTGSSPLHF,TGCAGTGTCGGGACAGGGAGCTCACCCCTCCACTTT
15,TRBJ2-1,TRBV2,many,-,CASMPDSGSYNEQFF,TGTGCCAGCATGCCGGACTCCGGCTCCTACAATGAGCAGTTCTTC
15,TRBJ2-7,TRBV6-5,-,TRBD2,CASSLVSGGSYEQYF,TGTGCCAGCAGTTTAGTCAGCGGGGGATCCTACGAGCAGTACTTC
15,TRBJ2-2,TRBV28,once,-,CASSLPQGNTGELFF,TGTGCCAGCAGTTTACCACAGGGGAACACCGGGGAGCTGTTTTTT
16,TRBJ1-2,TRBV29-1,many,TRBD1,CSVGTPANRGGYGYTF,TGCAGCGTGGGAACCCCAGCAAACAGGGGTGGCTATGGCTACACCTTC
15,TRBJ2-5,TRBV7-2,many,-,CASLLGDQRGETQYF,TGTGCCAGCTTACTTGGGGACCAAAGGGGAGAGACCCAGTACTTC
17,TRBJ1-2,TRBV29-1,-,TRBD1,CSVGSAGTGVQYRGYTF,TGCAGCGTTGGCAGCGCCGGGACAGGGGTTCAATATCGGGGCTACACCTTC
14,TRBJ2-1,TRBV4-1,-,-,CASSPPARGYEQFF,TGCGCCAGCAGCCCCCCCGCCAGGGGCTATGAGCAGTTCTTC
15,TRBJ2-4,TRBV10-2,-,TRBD2,CASSSGTPGGDIQYF,TGCGCCAGCAGTTCCGGGACACCGGGAGGGGACATTCAGTACTTC
13,TRBJ1-3,TRBV25-1,many,TRBD1,CASTRQGTNTIYF,TGTGCCAGCACTCGACAGGGCACAAACACCATATATTTT
13,TRBJ2-1,TRBV6-4,many,-,CASSTEIYNEQFF,TGTGCCAGCAGTACGGAGATATACAATGAGCAGTTCTTC
14,TRBJ2-7,TRBV12-3/TRBV12-4,few,TRBD2,CASTSSGRAYEQYF,TGTGCCAGCACCTCTAGCGGGAGGGCCTACGAGCAGTACTTC
15,TRBJ2-1,TRBV5-1,few,-,CASRTTVSSYNEQFF,TGCGCCAGCAGGACGACAGTCTCTTCCTACAATGAGCAGTTCTTC
18,TRBJ2-7,TRBV5-1,-,TRBD1,CASSLAGQGSLLSYEQYF,TGCGCCAGCAGCTTGGCGGGACAGGGTTCCCTCCTATCCTACGAGCAGTACTTC
15,TRBJ2-7,TRBV7-2,-,TRBD2,CASSQGLAGGEEQYF,TGTGCCAGCAGCCAAGGACTAGCGGGAGGCGAAGAGCAGTACTTC
14,TRBJ1-5,TRBV6-6,few,-,CASSYVPGDQPQHF,TGTGCCAGCAGTTACGTTCCAGGCGATCAGCCCCAGCATTTT
12,TRBJ2-7,TRBV20-1,many,-,CSAISRNYEQYF,TGCAGTGCTATTAGCCGGAACTACGAGCAGTACTTC
11,TRBJ1-2,TRBV6-5,-,-,CASRDLYGYTF,TGTGCCAGCAGAGACTTATATGGCTACACCTTC
12,TRBJ1-6,TRBV6-6,many,-,CASSYEFSPLHF,TGTGCCAGCAGTTACGAATTTTCACCCCTCCACTTT
12,TRBJ1-2,TRBV2,many,-,CASSTGNYGYTF,TGTGCCAGCAGCACAGGGAACTATGGCTACACCTTC
14,TRBJ2-3,TRBV19,many,-,CASSTSGNYDTQYF,TGTGCCAGTAGTACCTCCGGGAATTACGATACGCAGTATTTT
14,TRBJ2-5,TRBV27,few,-,CASSFRSGGETQYF,TGTGCCAGCAGTTTTAGGAGCGGCGGAGAGACCCAGTACTTC
18,TRBJ2-1,TRBV5-1,few,TRBD2,CASSSGLAGGQGYNEQFF,TGCGCCAGCAGCTCGGGACTAGCGGGAGGGCAGGGCTACAATGAGCAGTTCTTC
14,TRBJ2-1,TRBV28,-,TRBD2,CASNREDPYNEQFF,TGTGCCAGCAACCGGGAGGATCCCTACAATGAGCAGTTCTTC
13,TRBJ2-1,TRBV6-2/TRBV6-3,-,-,CASRSDWYNEQFF,TGTGCCAGCCGTTCGGACTGGTACAATGAGCAGTTCTTC
14,TRBJ1-5,TRBV6-5,few,-,CASSPDGSNQPQHF,TGTGCCAGCAGTCCGGACGGATCCAATCAGCCCCAGCATTTT